Following are 12 T cell receptor beta chains from one sample sequenced in a study of T cell responses to AZD1222 COVID-19 vaccine. Profiling relied on immunoSEQ multiplex PCR, and the TCRdb table lists in-frame clones only, not all of them. The sample consists of nearly 110,000 clones, around nine tenths of them appearing once. The material was peripheral blood, obtained 28 days after the second AZD1222 dose. The receptors were sampled from an adult who received the AZD1222 COVID-19 vaccine.

The genes are TRBV5-4 and TRBJ2-5, with 8 nucleotides matching TRBD2. J lost 4 bases, V lost 0 bases, and 2 bases had no gene match. CDR1 SGHNT and CDR2 YYREEE come from the germline V gene (reference sequence). The CDR3 is 14 amino acids. This CDR3 is CASSLGGTRETQYF. The CDR3 nucleotides are TGTGCCAGCAGCTTGGGCGGGACTAGAGAGACCCAGTACTTC.

This clone occurred a few times. V and J are TRBV6-5 and TRBJ1-2; perhaps TRBD1 as D (5 bases). CDR1 is MNHEY and CDR2 is SVGAGI in the germline V gene. This CDR3 is built from 12 residues. Trimming left V 7 bases short and J 3 bases short, with 9 bases between. The CDR3 sequence: CASTTGDYGYTF. CDR3 in DNA: TGTGCCAGCACAACAGGCGACTATGGCTACACCTTC.

The genes are TRBV9 and TRBJ2-5, with TRBD2 matching 8 bases. With V trimmed by 0 bases and J by 5 bases, 3 bases remained unmatched. The CDR3 loop spans 14 amino acids. The germline CDR1 and CDR2 sequences are SGDLS and YYNGEE. The CDR3 spells CASSVGLAGETQYF. In DNA, the CDR3 is TGTGCCAGCAGCGTAGGTCTAGCGGGCGAGACCCAGTACTTC.

The chain has TRBV27 and TRBJ1-6; maybe TRBD1 (6 bases). V lost 3 bases and J 7 bases, leaving 13 bases between the germline ends. The CDR3 is made up of 15 amino acids. From germline, CDR1 is MNHEY and CDR2 SMNVEV (reference sequence). CDR3 protein: CASSLAQGSNSPLHF. The CDR3 region has the DNA TGTGCCAGCAGTTTGGCCCAGGGGTCAAATTCACCCCTCCACTTT.

The V call is TRBV25-1, the J call TRBJ1-4; weak D call: TRBD1 (6 bases). V gave up 5 bases and J gave up 5 bases, with 18 bases separating them. The CDR3 is 16 residues long. The germline V gene encodes CDR1 MGHDK and CDR2 SYGVNS. The CDR3: CASSTRRGGKNEKLFF. The CDR3 region has the DNA TGTGCCAGCAGTACCCGTAGGGGGGGGAAAAATGAAAAACTGTTTTTT.

The chain is built from TRBV28 and TRBJ1-2; D may be TRBD1 (5 bases). Germline V CDR1 and CDR2: MDHEN, SYDVKM. This CDR3 has 14 residues. Trimming cost V 5 bases and J 0 bases, with 10 bases left between them. DNA for the CDR3: TGTGCCAGCAGTCCCGGGACTTCTAACTATGGCTACACCTTC. It is translated as CASSPGTSNYGYTF.

This clone was seen a single time. The chain is built from TRBV30 and TRBJ2-5; 7 nucleotides line up with TRBD2. Germline CDR1 reads GTSNPN; CDR2 reads SVGIG (reference sequence). The V gene end was trimmed by 0 bases and the J gene end by 0 bases; junction bases not matched to a gene: 7. CDR3 length: 16 amino acids. CDR3 sequence: CAWSVLVGGYQETQYF. DNA for the CDR3: TGTGCCTGGAGTGTCTTAGTGGGGGGGTACCAAGAGACCCAGTACTTC.

This clone has only a few counts. The chain combines TRBV13 with TRBJ1-6; 7 positions match TRBD1. The CDR3 has 16 amino acids. Germline V gives CDR1 PRHDT, CDR2 FYEKMQ (reference sequence). Unmatched junction bases numbered 6, after V lost 0 bases and J lost 7 bases. CDR3 nucleotides: TGTGCCAGCAGCTTAGGCAACAGGGGTGGGAATTCACCCCTCCACTTT. This encodes CASSLGNRGGNSPLHF.

This chain uses TRBV11-3 with TRBJ2-3; D might be TRBD2 (5 bases). Trimming took off 3 bases at V and 0 bases at J, with 7 bases between the two ends. Germline CDR1 is SGHNT and CDR2 is YENEEA. The CDR3 is 14 residues long. This chain's CDR3 is CASSFGDSTDTQYF. Here the CDR3 DNA reads TGTGCCAGCAGCTTCGGGGATAGCACAGATACGCAGTATTTT.

V is TRBV6-1 and J is TRBJ1-2; the D is unclear. The CDR3 spans 16 residues. Per germline, CDR1 MNHNS and CDR2 SASEGT. Trimming took off 2 bases at V and 2 bases at J, with 15 bases between the two ends. DNA of the CDR3: TGTGCCAGCAGTGAACACCCACGGTGGGGAAACTATGGCTACACCTTC. Translated: CASSEHPRWGNYGYTF.

The chain links TRBV9 to TRBJ1-1, with D tentatively TRBD1 (5 bases). V gave up 0 bases and J gave up 6 bases, with 12 bases separating them. Germline lookup yields CDR1 SGDLS and CDR2 YYNGEE. CDR3 length: 14 residues. The DNA for the CDR3 is TGTGCCAGCAGCGTAGTGGTGGGGCTTGCTGAAGCTTTCTTT. It specifies CASSVVVGLAEAFF.

This chain uses TRBV30 with TRBJ2-7, with 7 nucleotides matching TRBD1. The CDR3 runs to 12 residues. Unmatched junction bases numbered 5, after V lost 3 bases and J lost 6 bases. Germline CDR1 and CDR2: GTSNPN and SVGIG (reference sequence). CDR3 region: CAWSLQGTEQYF. The CDR3 nucleotides read TGTGCCTGGAGCCTACAGGGGACCGAGCAGTACTTC.